This T cell receptor beta chain was captured in a study of CD8+ T cells in alopecia areata. Findings of the study overall: Possibly because of HLA-related factors, TCR sharing was less clear across patients than in mice.

Those with alopecia areata gave lesional scalp punch biopsies and peripheral blood. Sorting of CD4+ and CD8+ T cells was performed on PBMCs. In each case, RNA was isolated and then reverse transcribed into cDNA as the sequencing template. Sequenced by immunoSEQ multiplex PCR; TCRdb stores in-frame clones only, minus some. The profile shows about 140,000 clones, about 60% of them singletons. This clone turned up a few times. Antigen: not known. CDR1 is SGHVS and CDR2 is FQNEAQ in the germline V gene. V lost 5 bases, J lost 0 bases, and 11 bases stayed unmatched. There are 18 residues in the CDR3. This chain links TRBV7-8 with TRBJ2-1, with TRBD2 identical over 9 bases. The sequenced sample was CD4+ T cells sorted from blood, obtained at week 0. This TCR was sampled from a human donor with alopecia areata. In DNA, the CDR3 is TGTGCCAGCAGCGGCGGGGGGGCCCGAGGGCGCTCCTACAATGAGCAGTTCTTC. This translates into CASSGGGARGRSYNEQFF.